A selection of T cell receptor beta chains follows, all from one sample in a study of blood T cell repertoires in COVID-19. Method: immunoSEQ multiplex PCR; TCRdb's copy keeps in-frame clones and lacks some. Altogether hundreds of thousands of clones are present, about 85% being singletons, with the ten largest covering 8% to 9.5%. The sample taken for sequencing was PBMCs or T cells enriched from blood (not recorded which). These receptor sequences come from a woman aged 60-70 years who had recovered from COVID-19. Each CDR3 is given without its conserved first and last residue.

j_gene,v_gene,CDR3aa
TRBJ2-1,TRBV11-2,ASSPTRQPVNEQF
TRBJ2-3,TRBV5-1,ASSPDLAGGRTDTQY
TRBJ1-2,TRBV5-4,ASSLGDRNYGYT
TRBJ2-5,TRBV18,ASSPQQGAETQY
TRBJ1-1,TRBV27,ASSGRQQGALNTEAF
TRBJ2-1,TRBV6-5,ASSPGGRNEQF
TRBJ2-3,TRBV24-1,ATSDLGRGLTDTQY
TRBJ2-7,TRBV6-1,ASSEWRGGPYEQY
TRBJ1-2,TRBV3-1/TRBV3-2,ASSQGPTGYGYT
TRBJ2-2,TRBV24-1,ATSDFQGWSTGELF
TRBJ2-3,TRBV4-1,ASSQDPDGYTDTQY
TRBJ1-2,TRBV3-1/TRBV3-2,ASSQGGGNYGYT
TRBJ2-1,TRBV2,ASSASGTGYDEQF
TRBJ2-7,TRBV18,ASSAGLAGGFSDYEQY
TRBJ1-5,TRBV5-1,ASSLQGPPNQPQH
TRBJ2-7,TRBV5-5,ASSLSPGGYEQY
TRBJ2-4,TRBV7-2,ASSLVGDLAKNIQY
TRBJ1-3,TRBV3-1/TRBV3-2,ASSQGRQRGNTIY
TRBJ1-1,TRBV4-1,ASSQMRDNTEAF
TRBJ2-3,TRBV3-1/TRBV3-2,ASSHRQGITDTQY
TRBJ2-5,TRBV9,ASSAGIQETQY
TRBJ1-2,TRBV14,ASSQDPGGDRGYGYT
TRBJ2-2,TRBV10-2,ASSETYGELF
TRBJ1-1,TRBV4-2,ASSQVGPRNTEAF
TRBJ1-3,TRBV5-1,ASSLARQGTGNTIY
TRBJ2-5,TRBV12-3/TRBV12-4,ASSLTSRTQY
TRBJ2-4,TRBV5-6,ASSLGTVNIQY
TRBJ2-1,TRBV4-1,ASSQERGGNEQF
TRBJ1-6,TRBV5-4,ASSTQTGGWGSPLH
TRBJ2-4,TRBV5-6,ASRPRDKGVNIQY
TRBJ2-2,TRBV19,ASSRQSGELF
TRBJ1-1,TRBV11-3,ASSPTGFGTEAF
TRBJ1-1,TRBV19,ASTVYTEAF
TRBJ2-6,TRBV5-4,ASSGRTGAPSGANVLT
TRBJ1-2,TRBV4-1,ASSQESQGYGYT
TRBJ2-7,TRBV4-1,ASSPRGLFGYEQY
TRBJ1-6,TRBV2,ASSRGAPGGSPLH
TRBJ2-1,TRBV29-1,SVPTGTNSYNEQF
TRBJ2-2,TRBV5-4,ASSLGQGAIGELF
TRBJ2-3,TRBV3-1/TRBV3-2,ASSRGLVEGDTQY
TRBJ1-6,TRBV10-3,AITDTGVNSPLH
TRBJ1-1,TRBV18,ASSPYWGGTEAF
TRBJ1-4,TRBV18,ASSRTTDRGLRGLF
TRBJ2-3,TRBV7-9,ASSTPAGAADTQY
TRBJ2-2,TRBV3-1/TRBV3-2,ASSQVQGGNTGELF
TRBJ1-2,TRBV10-3,AISYPGQGANGYT
TRBJ2-6,TRBV2,AGKNPGTGGSSGANVLT
TRBJ2-3,TRBV3-1/TRBV3-2,ASSPGQRSDTQY
TRBJ1-6,TRBV3-1/TRBV3-2,ASSQGTGRGNSPLH
TRBJ2-2,TRBV6-4,ASSDRGRTGELF
TRBJ1-4,TRBV5-1,ASRQGPNEKLF
TRBJ2-2,TRBV18,ASSPGLSTGELF
TRBJ1-3,TRBV5-4,ASSSGEGNTIY
TRBJ2-7,TRBV29-1,SASPENRIYEQY
TRBJ2-1,TRBV7-2,ASSPLAGGFPNEQF
TRBJ1-4,TRBV6-5,ASSRTGGKEKLF
TRBJ1-2,TRBV11-2,ASSPTTGRALYGYT
TRBJ2-3,TRBV5-1,ASSLLSRGTDTQY
TRBJ1-2,TRBV2,ASSESLKNYGYT